Listed below are T cell receptor beta chains from one sample, sequenced in a study of blood T cell repertoires in COVID-19. The table came from immunoSEQ multiplex PCR; TCRdb's copy has only in-frame clones and leaves some out. The repertoire holds over 85,000 clones, with around 90% as singletons. The sequencing input was peripheral blood. All receptors derive from a woman between 50 and 59 years old with acute or convalescent COVID-19. The CDR3 runs from the conserved cysteine through the conserved F or W. A D gene is named only where the DNA matches it firmly. A clone size is listed for some rows: how often the clone was seen (once, few, many), or a class if it is expanded.

d_call j_call cdr3_length clone_size v_call cdr3_nt cdr3_aa
- TRBJ2-1 14 - TRBV19 TGTGCCAGTAGCCACAGTAGGTTTGGGAATGAGCAGTTCTTC CASSHSRFGNEQFF
TRBD2 TRBJ2-1 15 - TRBV19 TGTGCCAGTAGTATACTAGTGGCGGGAGTAAATGAGCAGTTCTTC CASSILVAGVNEQFF
- TRBJ1-5 15 - TRBV3-1/TRBV3-2 TGTGCCAGCAGCCAAGGCCAACAGCTTAATCAGCCCCAGCATTTT CASSQGQQLNQPQHF
- TRBJ2-3 16 - TRBV30 TGTGCCTGGTCCCCCGGGGACTCTAGTATCACAGATACGCAGTATTTT CAWSPGDSSITDTQYF
- TRBJ1-1 13 - TRBV10-1 TGCGCCAGCAGTGAGTCGAGGGGGACCCAAGCTTTCTTT CASSESRGTQAFF
TRBD2 TRBJ2-5 14 - TRBV2 TGTGCCAGCAGGGGGACTAGCGGGGAAGAGACCCAGTACTTC CASRGTSGEETQYF
TRBD1 TRBJ2-7 13 - TRBV28 TGTGCCGTCCGGGACAGGGATAGGGCCGAGCAGTACTTC CAVRDRDRAEQYF
- TRBJ1-5 15 - TRBV18 TGTGCCAGCTCACCCCACCCACAGGGAGATCAGCCCCAGCATTTT CASSPHPQGDQPQHF
- TRBJ1-5 14 - TRBV3-1/TRBV3-2 TGTGCCAGCAGCCCCCGGGGGGGAGGTCAGCCCCAGCATTTT CASSPRGGGQPQHF
TRBD2 TRBJ2-1 16 - TRBV7-9 TGTGCCAGCAGCTTAGTGGGTCTAGCGGTATACAATGAGCAGTTCTTC CASSLVGLAVYNEQFF
TRBD2 TRBJ2-3 16 - TRBV5-1 TGCGCCAGCAGCTCCGGAACTAGCGGGTTCACAGATACGCAGTATTTT CASSSGTSGFTDTQYF
TRBD1 TRBJ2-7 14 - TRBV3-1/TRBV3-2 TGTGCCAGCAGCCTCAGACAGGGGCCGGGCGAGCAGTACTTC CASSLRQGPGEQYF
- TRBJ1-2 12 - TRBV19 TGTGCCAGTAGTATAGGGCCCGATGGCTACACCTTC CASSIGPDGYTF
TRBD1 TRBJ1-5 16 - TRBV2 TGTGCCAGCAGTGCAGGGACAGGGGCTCCCGGTCAGCCCCAGCATTTT CASSAGTGAPGQPQHF
TRBD2 TRBJ2-3 15 - TRBV11-3 TGTGCCAGCAGCCCCCCCGGGAGGGCCCAAGATACGCAGTATTTT CASSPPGRAQDTQYF
- TRBJ2-1 14 - TRBV29-1 TGCAGCGTGGGGGGGCCCAGAGTCCACAATGAGCAGTTCTTC CSVGGPRVHNEQFF
TRBD1 TRBJ2-7 13 - TRBV12-3/TRBV12-4 TGTGCCAGCAGTCCCGGGACAGGGGGCGAGCAGTACTTC CASSPGTGGEQYF
- TRBJ1-1 12 - TRBV2 TGTGCCAGCAGTGAGAGGGTGACTGAAGCTTTCTTT CASSERVTEAFF
- TRBJ1-6 13 - TRBV10-2 TGCGCCAGATCGACAGAGTATAATTCACCCCTCCACTTT CARSTEYNSPLHF
TRBD1 TRBJ1-2 16 - TRBV3-1/TRBV3-2 TGTGCCAGCAGCCAAGATCGGGACAGGGGGCGTGATGGCTACACCTTC CASSQDRDRGRDGYTF
- TRBJ2-7 15 - TRBV5-1 TGCGCCAGCAGCTTGGCTGCGGGACTCTCCTACGAGCAGTACTTC CASSLAAGLSYEQYF
- TRBJ2-1 12 - TRBV28 TGTGCCAGCAGTCGACGAAGCGGTCTTTCGTTCTTC CASSRRSGLSFF
TRBD1 TRBJ1-2 13 - TRBV25-1 TGTGCCAGCAGGCCGACAGGGTACTATGGCTACACCTTC CASRPTGYYGYTF
- TRBJ1-1 14 - TRBV6-5 TGTGCCAGCACCCAAGGGGCGGCGAACACTGAAGCTTTCTTT CASTQGAANTEAFF
- TRBJ1-1 13 - TRBV29-1 TGCAGCGTTGAGGGGGGGAGGAAAACTGAAGCTTTCTTT CSVEGGRKTEAFF
TRBD2 TRBJ2-3 16 - TRBV3-1/TRBV3-2 TGTGCCAGCAGCCGTGGGACTAGCGGGGGCACAGATACGCAGTATTTT CASSRGTSGGTDTQYF
- TRBJ1-2 14 - TRBV29-1 TGCAGCGTTCCTGCCGGGACACCACACAATGGCTACACCTTC CSVPAGTPHNGYTF
- TRBJ2-1 13 - TRBV27 TGTGCCACCTCATATGGCCTAGCCGATGAGCAGTTCTTC CATSYGLADEQFF
TRBD2 TRBJ2-7 15 - TRBV15 TGTGCCACCAGCAGAGTTAGCGGGAACTCCTACGAGCAGTACTTC CATSRVSGNSYEQYF
TRBD2 TRBJ2-2 16 - TRBV10-2 TGCGCCAGCAGTGATGGCGGGAGGGGGCACAACGGGGAGCTGTTTTTT CASSDGGRGHNGELFF
TRBD1 TRBJ1-1 16 - TRBV5-1 TGCGCCAGCAGCCTGACCTGGACAGGCTGGTACACTGAAGCTTTCTTT CASSLTWTGWYTEAFF
TRBD2 TRBJ2-7 15 - TRBV5-1 TGCGCCAGCAGCCTGGGGGCGGGAGGAAGGGGCGAGCAGTACTTC CASSLGAGGRGEQYF
- TRBJ1-2 14 - TRBV7-9 TGTGCCAGCAGTTCAAGGGCAGGGATTAATGGCTACACCTTC CASSSRAGINGYTF
TRBD2 TRBJ2-1 16 - TRBV18 TGTGCCAGCTCACCCCTTCTAGCGGGGACCTACAATGAGCAGTTCTTC CASSPLLAGTYNEQFF
TRBD1 TRBJ1-4 15 - TRBV6-5 TGTGCCAGCAAGAAAACCGGGACAGGTGGTGAAAAACTGTTTTTT CASKKTGTGGEKLFF
- TRBJ1-3 16 - TRBV24-1 TGTGCCACCAGTGACCCTACGACAGGCTCTGGAAACACCATATATTTT CATSDPTTGSGNTIYF
TRBD1 TRBJ1-1 14 - TRBV5-1 TGCGCCAGCGGACAGGGCCTGTTGGACACTGAAGCTTTCTTT CASGQGLLDTEAFF
- TRBJ1-1 14 - TRBV28 TGTGCCAGCAGTTTTCTTCCGGTCGGGACTGAAGCTTTCTTT CASSFLPVGTEAFF
- TRBJ2-1 15 - TRBV5-1 TGCGCCAGCAGCCCCCCCCGGACAGCTATCAATGAGCAGTTCTTC CASSPPRTAINEQFF
- TRBJ2-2 15 once TRBV18 TGTGCCAGCTCACCACTTGAGGGAAGGACCGGGGAGCTGTTTTTT CASSPLEGRTGELFF
- TRBJ1-3 15 - TRBV5-6 TGTGCCAGCAGCTTGCGGCGGGGGCTTGGAAACACCATATATTTT CASSLRRGLGNTIYF
TRBD2 TRBJ2-3 17 - TRBV28 TGTGCCAGCAGTCGAGGGGACGTAGCGGGAGCTACAGATACGCAGTATTTT CASSRGDVAGATDTQYF
TRBD2 TRBJ2-2 16 once TRBV5-4 TGTGCCAGCAGCTTTTCTAGCGGGAGGACCACCGGGGAGCTGTTTTTT CASSFSSGRTTGELFF
TRBD2 TRBJ2-7 15 - TRBV27 TGTGCCAGCAGTCTAGGGGACTACCGCCTGTACGAGCAGTACTTC CASSLGDYRLYEQYF
- TRBJ2-1 12 - TRBV3-1/TRBV3-2 TGTGCCAGCAGCCTAAGTTACTATGAGCAGTTCTTC CASSLSYYEQFF
TRBD1 TRBJ2-3 15 - TRBV24-1 TGTGCCACCAGTGATTTCGGGACAGCGGCAGATACGCAGTATTTT CATSDFGTAADTQYF
TRBD1 TRBJ1-5 19 - TRBV19 TGTGCCAGTAGTATGGTAGAGGGGACAGGGGAACTTAGCAATCAGCCCCAGCATTTT CASSMVEGTGELSNQPQHF
TRBD2 TRBJ2-3 15 - TRBV5-1 TGCGCCAGCAGCTTACTAGCGGGAGAGGCAGATACGCAGTATTTT CASSLLAGEADTQYF
TRBD2 TRBJ2-7 16 - TRBV3-1/TRBV3-2 TGTGCCAGCAGCCAAGATTCCGCTAGCGGTTCCTACGAGCAGTACTTC CASSQDSASGSYEQYF
TRBD2 TRBJ2-7 16 - TRBV11-2 TGTGCCAGCAGCTTAGGGGATAGCGGGATAGGGTACGAGCAGTACTTC CASSLGDSGIGYEQYF
- TRBJ2-1 13 once TRBV24-1 TGTGCCACCAGTGCGGACCCGGGACTCTGGCAGTTCTTC CATSADPGLWQFF
- TRBJ1-1 15 once TRBV2 TGTGCCAGCAGCCTACGGGGTCCCATGAACACTGAAGCTTTCTTT CASSLRGPMNTEAFF
- TRBJ2-7 20 - TRBV21-1 TGTGCCAGCAGCATCCCGGGAGGGACTAGCGGGAGGGACCAAACCTACGAGCAGTACTTC CASSIPGGTSGRDQTYEQYF
- TRBJ1-1 16 - TRBV29-1 TGCAGCGTTGGATCCTTGAATCGGTTGAAGAACACTGAAGCTTTCTTT CSVGSLNRLKNTEAFF
- TRBJ1-6 16 once TRBV6-6 TGTGCCAGCAGCACAGGGCGGACACTTTATAATTCACCCCTCCACTTT CASSTGRTLYNSPLHF
- TRBJ1-4 15 - TRBV7-9 TGTGCCAGCAGCTCCCCCGCCAGTCTTAATGAAAAACTGTTTTTT CASSSPASLNEKLFF
- TRBJ2-6 18 once TRBV5-1 TGCGCCAGCAGCGTCATGGGGGGTTCGGTCTCTGGGGCCAACGTCCTGACTTTC CASSVMGGSVSGANVLTF